The 20 T cell receptor beta chains in this list originate from one sample, sequenced in a study of response to subunit inactivated influenza vaccine. Via MiXCR, TCRdb re-called the RT-PCR reads, giving one row per CDR3 protein. This sample carries fewer than 600,000 distinct CDR3 sequences, 6% to 9% of them seen once, and the ten largest clones take around 13%. The specimen was PBMCs from blood, collected less than 30 months after vaccination. These receptors originate from a man aged 45 to 70 who received an inactivated influenza vaccine.

This chain connects TRBV7-2 to TRBJ1-2; D gene uncertain. V shed 2 bases and J shed 7 bases, with 23 bases lying between them. This CDR3 has 17 residues. Germline V gene lookup returns CDR1 SGHTA and CDR2 FQGNSA. The CDR3 region is CASSLFSDRYSEGGYTF. The CDR3 DNA reads as TGTGCCAGCAGCTTATTTTCGGACCGGTACAGCGAAGGTGGCTACACCTTC.

This clonotype has a count of ten or more. The rearrangement links TRBV29-1 to TRBJ2-1; D might be TRBD1 or TRBD2, each matching 5 bases. The V gene's germline CDR1 is SQVTM and CDR2 ANQGSEA. The CDR3 runs 13 residues. V dropped 3 bases and J dropped 7 bases, with 13 bases sitting between them. CDR3 protein: CSVDIGTKNEQFF. Written as DNA, the CDR3 is TGCAGCGTTGATATCGGGACCAAAAATGAGCAGTTCTTC.

Turning to this clonotype: A read error may be the cause here, since a much bigger clone is one base away. The J gene is TRBJ2-7, the V gene TRBV20-1; 7 nucleotides agree with TRBD1. The CDR3 length is 11 residues. Germline CDR1 DFQATT, CDR2 SNEGSKA (reference sequence). CDR3 coding DNA: TGCAGTGCTAGTGGGACAGACGAGCGGTACTTC. Translated, it gives CSASGTDERYF.

There are a few counts of this clonotype. The chain carries TRBV14 and TRBJ2-4; 9 bases fit TRBD2. Germline V gene sequence: CDR1 SGHDN, CDR2 FVKESK. The CDR3 runs to 14 residues. V was clipped by 4 bases and J by 9 bases; unmatched bases: 7. In DNA form, the CDR3 reads TGTGCCAGCAGCCCGGCTAGCGGGATCGTCATTCAGTACTTC. It translates to CASSPASGIVIQYF.

The chain carries TRBV25-1 and TRBJ2-3; maybe TRBD2 (6 bases). The CDR3 covers 13 residues. V dropped 6 bases and J dropped 9 bases, with 16 bases sitting between them. The germline V gene has CDR1 MGHDK and CDR2 SYGVNS. The CDR3 here is CASSRPGGGTQYF. DNA of the CDR3: TGTGCCAGCAGCCGACCCGGGGGAGGAACGCAGTATTTT.

This clonotype was detected many times. The gene calls are TRBV18 and TRBJ2-7; D may be TRBD1 or TRBD2 (5 bases each). V was shortened by 3 bases and J by 9 bases, with 21 bases between the two germline ends. Germline CDR1 KGHSH, CDR2 LQKENI. CDR3 length: 15 amino acids. The CDR3 is CASSPRDRTATWQYF. The CDR3 nucleotides are TGTGCCAGCTCACCCAGGGACCGGACGGCTACGTGGCAGTACTTC.

Comment on this clonotype: One base away lies a much larger clone, so this may be a sequencing read error. The gene calls are TRBV2 and TRBJ2-1; D is undetermined. The CDR3 is 11 amino acids. CDR1 is SNHLY and CDR2 is FYNNEI in the germline V gene. V lost 8 bases and J lost 10, with 12 bases in between. Here the CDR3 reads CASEGRAEQFF. The CDR3 DNA sequence: TGTGCCAGCGAAGGACGGGCGGAGCAGTTCTTC.

In this sample, this clonotype turned up a few times. V usage is TRBV4-2 and J usage is TRBJ2-3; 10 bases are a match to TRBD2. V trimming: 2 bases; J trimming: 5 bases; junction bases outside the gene matches: 16. Germline lookup yields CDR1 LGHNA and CDR2 YNFKEQ. The CDR3 is 19 amino acids. CDR3 coding DNA: TGTGCCAGCAGCCAATTCGGTCAGGCTAGCGGGAGTGGGGGAGATACGCAGTATTTT. It is translated as CASSQFGQASGSGGDTQYF.

The CDR3 DNA sequence: TGTGCCACCAGCAGAGAGGGGGCTACGACCCAGTACTTC. The encoded protein is CATSREGATTQYF. This chain links TRBV15 with TRBJ2-5; perhaps TRBD1 as D (6 bases). This CDR3 spans 13 amino acids. Trimming took 0 bases from V and 7 from J, leaving 9 bases between them. The germline V gene encodes CDR1 LNHNV and CDR2 YYDKDF (reference sequence).

This clonotype has only a few counts. The genes are TRBV12-3 or TRBV12-4 and TRBJ1-6; D might be TRBD1 (6 bases). There are 16 residues in the CDR3. V lost 5 bases, J lost 6 bases, and 17 bases lay in between. CDR3 in DNA: TGTGCCAGCAGTCTACAAACAGGGAGTAGTAATTCACCCCTCCACTTT. This encodes CASSLQTGSSNSPLHF.

This clonotype was seen a few times. The gene calls are TRBV12-3 or TRBV12-4 and TRBJ1-2; 8 bases are shared with TRBD1. Trimming removed 2 bases from V and 4 bases from J; junction bases left unmatched: 6. This CDR3 spans 15 amino acids. CDR3 amino acids: CASSLSGTGSYGYTF. CDR3 DNA sequence: TGTGCCAGCAGTTTATCTGGGACAGGCTCCTATGGCTACACCTTC.

This chain links TRBV4-1 with TRBJ2-7; either TRBD1 or TRBD2 may supply D (5 bases each). The CDR3 has 17 residues. CDR1 is MGHRA and CDR2 is YSYEKL in the germline V gene. V was trimmed by 0 bases and J by 0 bases, leaving 15 bases between them. CDR3 nucleotide sequence: TGCGCCAGCAGCCAAGATCTCGGGGCAGGGTACTCCTACGAGCAGTACTTC. Translated: CASSQDLGAGYSYEQYF.

The chain is built from TRBV11-2 and TRBJ2-3; D call uncertain. CDR3 length: 14 residues. Trimming removed 1 base from V and 2 bases from J, with 7 bases in between. Germline assignment: CDR1 SGHAT and CDR2 FQNNGV. CDR3 nucleotide sequence: TGTGCCAGCAGCTTAGCCCTTCCCACAGATACGCAGTATTTT. This encodes CASSLALPTDTQYF.

The V and J genes are TRBV20-1 and TRBJ1-2; D not certain. CDR1 DFQATT and CDR2 SNEGSKA come from the germline V gene (reference sequence). The CDR3 length is 12 residues. Deletions cut 6 bases from V and 8 bases from J, with 16 bases between. CDR3 protein: CSATLGYGGYTF. As DNA, the CDR3 is TGCAGTGCAACCCTAGGGTACGGCGGCTACACCTTC.

This clonotype was found a few times. The CDR3 protein is CASSPGQGDYEQYF. The DNA of the CDR3 is TGTGCCAGCAGCCCGGGACAGGGTGATTACGAGCAGTACTTC. This chain connects TRBV7-2 to TRBJ2-7, with TRBD1 identical over 9 bases. The V and J ends lost 5 bases and 4 bases, in that order; junction bases with no gene match: 6. Germline V gene data show CDR1 as SGHTA and CDR2 as FQGNSA. The CDR3 spans 14 residues.

The rearrangement links TRBV15 to TRBJ2-5; D tentatively reads TRBD1 or TRBD2 (6 bases each). The CDR3 runs to 17 residues. Looked up from germline, CDR1 is LNHNV and CDR2 is YYDKDF (reference sequence). The V gene lost 1 base and the J gene lost 4 bases, with 19 bases spanning the gap. CDR3 amino acids: CATSRGGPGALAETQYF. The CDR3 coding sequence is TGTGCCACCAGCAGAGGAGGACCGGGGGCCCTGGCAGAGACCCAGTACTTC.

This clonotype turned up a few times. This chain links TRBV20-1 with TRBJ1-1; tentative D call: TRBD1 (6 bases). Per germline, CDR1 DFQATT and CDR2 SNEGSKA (reference sequence). Trimming removed 4 bases from V and 0 bases from J, with 9 bases in between. The CDR3 length is 13 residues. The CDR3 region is CSATNRVNTEAFF. Written as DNA, the CDR3 is TGCAGTGCTACTAACAGGGTGAACACTGAAGCTTTCTTT.

A note on this clonotype: The junction shows a germline mismatch at one end, possibly a read error. The chain employs TRBV3-1 and TRBJ1-1; a possible D gene is TRBD1 (6 bases). CDR3 length: 14 residues. Germline V CDR1 and CDR2: LGHDT, YNNKEL (reference sequence). The CDR3 reads CASSQDLVGAEAFF. CDR3 DNA sequence: TGTGCCAGCAGCCAAGATCTAGTGGGGGCTGAGGCTTTCTTT.

This clonotype has a handful of counts. The chain joins TRBV4-3 to TRBJ2-7, with 7 nucleotides matching TRBD1. V dropped 1 base and J dropped 4; count of bases not matched to a gene: 7. The CDR3 is made up of 15 amino acids. The germline CDR1 and CDR2 sequences are LGHNA and YSLEER. The CDR3 spells CASSQVGGSFYEQYF. The CDR3, as DNA: TGCGCCAGCAGCCAAGTAGGGGGCTCATTTTACGAGCAGTACTTC.

The CDR3 coding sequence is TGTGCCACCAGCAGGGTGGGACAGCTCCTGAGTCAGCCCCAGCATTTT. Translating gives CATSRVGQLLSQPQHF. The genes are TRBV15 and TRBJ1-5; 7 nucleotides line up with TRBD1. In germline, CDR1 is LNHNV, CDR2 YYDKDF (reference sequence). J lost 6 bases, V lost 3 bases, and 11 bases had no gene match. CDR3 size: 16 residues.